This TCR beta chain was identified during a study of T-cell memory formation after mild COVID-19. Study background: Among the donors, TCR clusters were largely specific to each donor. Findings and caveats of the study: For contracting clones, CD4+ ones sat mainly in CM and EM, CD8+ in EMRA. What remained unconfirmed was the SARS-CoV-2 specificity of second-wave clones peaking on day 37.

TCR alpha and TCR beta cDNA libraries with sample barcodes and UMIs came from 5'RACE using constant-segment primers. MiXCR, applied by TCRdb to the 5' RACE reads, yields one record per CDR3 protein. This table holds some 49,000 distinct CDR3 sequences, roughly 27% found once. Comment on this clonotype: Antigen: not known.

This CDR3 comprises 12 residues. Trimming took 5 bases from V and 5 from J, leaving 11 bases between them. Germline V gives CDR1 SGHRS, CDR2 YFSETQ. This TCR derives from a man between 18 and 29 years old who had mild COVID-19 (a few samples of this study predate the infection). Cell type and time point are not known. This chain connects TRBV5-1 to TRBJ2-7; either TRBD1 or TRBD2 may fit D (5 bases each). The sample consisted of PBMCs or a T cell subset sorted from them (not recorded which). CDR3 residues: CASRGEGNEQYV. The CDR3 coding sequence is TGCGCCAGCAGGGGAGAGGGGAACGAGCAGTACGTC.